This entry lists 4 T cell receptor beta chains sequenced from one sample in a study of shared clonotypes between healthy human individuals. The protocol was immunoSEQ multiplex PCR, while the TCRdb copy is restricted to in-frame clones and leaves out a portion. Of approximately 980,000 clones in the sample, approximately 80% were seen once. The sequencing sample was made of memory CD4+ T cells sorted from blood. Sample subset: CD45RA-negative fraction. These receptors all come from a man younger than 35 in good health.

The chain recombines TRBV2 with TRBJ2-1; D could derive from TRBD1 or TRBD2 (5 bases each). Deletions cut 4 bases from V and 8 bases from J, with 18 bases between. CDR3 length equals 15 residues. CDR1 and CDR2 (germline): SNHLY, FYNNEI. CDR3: CASSVDGTPEDEQFF. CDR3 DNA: TGTGCCAGCAGTGTCGACGGGACCCCGGAGGATGAGCAGTTCTTC. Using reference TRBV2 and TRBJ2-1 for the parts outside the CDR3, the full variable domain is EPEVTQTPSHQVTQMGQEVILRCVPISNHLYFYWYRQILGQKVEFLVSFYNNEISEKSEIFDDQFSVERPDGSNFTLKIRSTKLEDSAMYFCASSVDGTPEDEQFFGPGTRLTVL.

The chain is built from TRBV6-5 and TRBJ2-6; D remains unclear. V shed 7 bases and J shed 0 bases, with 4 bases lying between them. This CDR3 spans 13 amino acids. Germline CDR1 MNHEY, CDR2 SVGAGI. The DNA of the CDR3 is TGTGCCAGCATGGGCTCTGGGGCCAACGTCCTGACTTTC. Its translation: CASMGSGANVLTF.

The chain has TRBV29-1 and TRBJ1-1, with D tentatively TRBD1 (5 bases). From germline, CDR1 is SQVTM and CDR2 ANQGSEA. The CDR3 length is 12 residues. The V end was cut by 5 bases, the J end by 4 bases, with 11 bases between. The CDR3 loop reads CSVRGVGTEAFF. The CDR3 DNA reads TGCAGCGTTCGGGGGGTCGGCACTGAAGCTTTCTTT.

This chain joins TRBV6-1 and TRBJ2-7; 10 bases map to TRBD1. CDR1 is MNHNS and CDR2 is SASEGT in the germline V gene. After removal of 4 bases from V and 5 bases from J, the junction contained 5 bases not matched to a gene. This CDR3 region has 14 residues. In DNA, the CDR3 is TGTGCCAGCAGTGGGGGACAGGGGATTCACGAGCAGTACTTC. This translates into CASSGGQGIHEQYF.